This entry features one T cell receptor (beta chain) sequence. Authors' methods: By means of reference gene primer amplification, nucleated cell counts were estimated. Measured with immunoSEQ multiplex PCR; TCRdb has only the in-frame clones, and not every one. V, J and clone size are those of that table, while D and trimming were read from the DNA. The table includes 35,000 to 45,000 clones, around nine tenths detected once. These data originate in a study of blood T cell repertoires in COVID-19. Study details: Both acute and convalescent COVID-19 samples were obtained from the United States, Italy and Spain. PBMCs, B-cell-depleted T cells, or T cells provided the cDNA or gDNA that made up the material.

The CDR3 sequence is 16 residues long. The V segment lost 1 base and the J segment 0 bases; nucleotides outside the gene matches: 6. CDR1 is SGDLS and CDR2 is YYNGEE in the germline V gene. The TCR was taken from a human donor in a cohort sampled during active COVID-19. The gene calls are TRBV9 and TRBJ2-7; 8 bases agree with TRBD2. Sequencing used peripheral blood. In nucleotides, the CDR3 is TGTGCCAGCAGCGTATCGGGAGGGGGAAGCTCCTACGAGCAGTACTTC. Protein product: CASSVSGGGSSYEQYF.